This TCR beta chain comes out of a study of cytomegalovirus exposure and HLA in healthy donors. 13 Jbeta primers and 60 Vbeta primers were used for the PCR. The assay was immunoSEQ multiplex PCR, and TCRdb's table has in-frame clones only and misses some. The repertoire table contains 80,000 to 100,000 clones. Germline loops: CDR1 SGHTA, CDR2 FQGTGA. CDR3 length: 14 residues. V lost 2 bases and J 5 bases, leaving 12 bases between the germline ends. Sequencing was performed on PBMCs. The rearrangement uses TRBV7-3 and TRBJ1-1; D call uncertain. The sequence derives from a woman aged 30 to 39 in good health and CMV-seronegative. The CDR3 sequence is CASSLFADKTEAFF. CDR3 DNA sequence: TGTGCCAGCAGCTTATTTGCAGACAAGACTGAAGCTTTCTTT.